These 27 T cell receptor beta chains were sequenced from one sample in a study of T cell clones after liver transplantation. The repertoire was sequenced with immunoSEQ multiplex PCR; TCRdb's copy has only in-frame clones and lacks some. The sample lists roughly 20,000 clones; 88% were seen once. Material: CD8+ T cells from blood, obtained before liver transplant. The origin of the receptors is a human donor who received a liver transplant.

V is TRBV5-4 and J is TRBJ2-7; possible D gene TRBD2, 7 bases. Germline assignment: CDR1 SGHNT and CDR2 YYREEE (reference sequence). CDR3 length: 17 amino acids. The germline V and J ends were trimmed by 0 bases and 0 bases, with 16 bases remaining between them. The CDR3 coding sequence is TGTGCCAGCAGCTTGGATCGGGGGCGGGAGAGCTCCTACGAGCAGTACTTC. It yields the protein CASSLDRGRESSYEQYF.

For the CDR3, the DNA is TGTGCCAGCAGTTTAGACGGAAATCAGCCCCAGCATTTT. It yields the protein CASSLDGNQPQHF. V and J are TRBV27 and TRBJ1-5; no reliable D call. The germline V gene has CDR1 MNHEY and CDR2 SMNVEV (reference sequence). The CDR3 extends over 13 amino acids. V was trimmed by 2 bases and J by 4 bases, leaving 6 bases between them.

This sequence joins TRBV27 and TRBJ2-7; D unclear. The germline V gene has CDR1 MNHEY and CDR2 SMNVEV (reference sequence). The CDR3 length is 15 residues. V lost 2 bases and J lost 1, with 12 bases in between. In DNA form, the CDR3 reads TGTGCCAGCAGTTTAAACGCTGATCGATCCTACGAGCAGTACTTC. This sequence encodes CASSLNADRSYEQYF.

The CDR3 nucleotides are TGTGCCAATCCCCCCCCGGGACAGCTCCGTACCTACGAGCAGTACTTC. Protein sequence: CANPPPGQLRTYEQYF. This chain uses TRBV6-6 with TRBJ2-7; 7 bases line up with TRBD1. The CDR3 totals 16 residues. Germline values: CDR1 MNHNY, CDR2 SVGAGI (reference sequence). V lost 10 bases, J lost 2 bases, and 17 bases stayed unmatched.

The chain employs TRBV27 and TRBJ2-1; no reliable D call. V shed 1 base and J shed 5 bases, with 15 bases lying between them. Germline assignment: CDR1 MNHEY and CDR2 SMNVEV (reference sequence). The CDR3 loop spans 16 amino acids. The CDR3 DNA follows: TGTGCCAGCAGTTTATTGTTGGCGGCGCAAAACAATGAGCAGTTCTTC. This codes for CASSLLLAAQNNEQFF.

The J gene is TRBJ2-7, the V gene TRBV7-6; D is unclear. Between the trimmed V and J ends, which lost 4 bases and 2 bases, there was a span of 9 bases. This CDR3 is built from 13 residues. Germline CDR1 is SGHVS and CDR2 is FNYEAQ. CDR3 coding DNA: TGTGCCAGCAGCTATTCAGTTGCCTACGAGCAGTACTTC. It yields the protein CASSYSVAYEQYF.

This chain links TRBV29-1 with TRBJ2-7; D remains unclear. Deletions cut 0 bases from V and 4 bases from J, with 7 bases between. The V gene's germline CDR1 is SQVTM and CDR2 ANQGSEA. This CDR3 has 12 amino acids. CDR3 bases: TGCAGCGTTGAAGAGAAGGGTTACGAGCAGTACTTC. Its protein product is CSVEEKGYEQYF.

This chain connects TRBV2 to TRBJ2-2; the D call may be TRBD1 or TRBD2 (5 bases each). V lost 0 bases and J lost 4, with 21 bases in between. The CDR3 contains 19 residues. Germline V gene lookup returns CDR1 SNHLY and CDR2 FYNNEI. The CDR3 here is CASSEAGTGMGLGTGELFF. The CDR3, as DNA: TGTGCCAGCAGTGAAGCGGGTACCGGGATGGGGCTCGGCACCGGGGAGCTGTTTTTT.

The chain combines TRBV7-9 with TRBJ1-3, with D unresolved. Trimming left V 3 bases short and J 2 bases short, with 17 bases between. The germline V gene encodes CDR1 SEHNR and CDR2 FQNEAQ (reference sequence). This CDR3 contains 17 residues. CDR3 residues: CASSFPRGELTGNTIYF. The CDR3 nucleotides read TGTGCCAGCAGCTTCCCCCGTGGGGAGTTAACTGGAAACACCATATATTTT.

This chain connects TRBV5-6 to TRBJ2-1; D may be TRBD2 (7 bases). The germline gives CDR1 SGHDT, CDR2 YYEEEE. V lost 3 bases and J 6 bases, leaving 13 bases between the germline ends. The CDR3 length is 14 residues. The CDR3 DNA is TGTGCCAGCAGCTGGGGGAGGGGGTCCAATGAGCAGTTCTTC. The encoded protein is CASSWGRGSNEQFF. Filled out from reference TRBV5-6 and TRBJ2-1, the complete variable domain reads DAGVTQSPTHLIKTRGQQVTLRCSPKSGHDTVSWYQQALGQGPQFIFQYYEEEERQRGNFPDRFSGHQFPNYSSELNVNALLLGDSALYLCASSWGRGSNEQFFGPGTRLTVL.

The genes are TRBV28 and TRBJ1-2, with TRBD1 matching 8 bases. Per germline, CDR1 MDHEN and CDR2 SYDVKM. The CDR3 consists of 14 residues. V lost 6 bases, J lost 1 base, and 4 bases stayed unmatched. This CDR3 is CASRTDRDNYGYTF. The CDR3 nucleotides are TGTGCCAGCAGGACGGACAGGGATAACTATGGCTACACCTTC.

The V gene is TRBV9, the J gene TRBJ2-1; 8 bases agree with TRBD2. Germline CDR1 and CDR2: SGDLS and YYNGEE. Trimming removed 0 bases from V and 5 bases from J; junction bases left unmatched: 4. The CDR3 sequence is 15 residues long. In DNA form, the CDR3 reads TGTGCCAGCAGCGTAGGGACTAGCCGACACAATGAGCAGTTCTTC. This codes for CASSVGTSRHNEQFF.

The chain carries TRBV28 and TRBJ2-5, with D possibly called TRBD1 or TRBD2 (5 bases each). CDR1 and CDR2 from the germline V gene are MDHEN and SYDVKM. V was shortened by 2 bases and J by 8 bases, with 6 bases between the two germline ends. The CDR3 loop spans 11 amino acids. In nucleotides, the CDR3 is TGTGCCAGCAGTTTAGGGGGAACCCAGTACTTC. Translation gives CASSLGGTQYF.

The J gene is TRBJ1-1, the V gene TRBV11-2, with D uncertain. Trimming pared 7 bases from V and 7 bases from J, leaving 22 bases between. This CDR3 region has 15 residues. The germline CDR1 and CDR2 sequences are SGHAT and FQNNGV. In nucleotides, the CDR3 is TGTGCCAGCACAATGCGCCGAAGAGGGTACGTTGAAGCTTTCTTT. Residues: CASTMRRRGYVEAFF. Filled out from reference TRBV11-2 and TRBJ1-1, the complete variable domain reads EAGVAQSPRYKIIEKRQSVAFWCNPISGHATLYWYQQILGQGPKLLIQFQNNGVVDDSQLPKDRFSAERLKGVDSTLKIQPAKLEDSAVYLCASTMRRRGYVEAFFGQGTRLTVV.

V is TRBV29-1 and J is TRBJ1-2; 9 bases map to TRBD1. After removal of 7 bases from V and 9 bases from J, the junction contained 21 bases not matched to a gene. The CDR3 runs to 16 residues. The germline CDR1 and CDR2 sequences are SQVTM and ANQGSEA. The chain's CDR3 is CSGVTGGILAEGSYTF. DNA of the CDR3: TGCAGCGGGGTGACAGGGGGAATTTTAGCTGAGGGTAGCTACACCTTC.

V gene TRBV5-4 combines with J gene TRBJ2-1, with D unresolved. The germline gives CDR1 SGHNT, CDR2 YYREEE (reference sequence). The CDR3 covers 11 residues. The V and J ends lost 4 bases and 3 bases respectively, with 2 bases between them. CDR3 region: CASSDYNEQFF. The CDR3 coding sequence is TGTGCCAGCAGCGACTACAATGAGCAGTTCTTC.

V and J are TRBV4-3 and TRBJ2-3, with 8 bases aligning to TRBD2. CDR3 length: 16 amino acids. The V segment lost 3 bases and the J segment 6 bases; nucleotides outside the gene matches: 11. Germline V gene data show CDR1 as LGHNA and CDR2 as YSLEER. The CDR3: CASSHQPGGPSDTQYF. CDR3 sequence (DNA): TGCGCCAGCAGCCACCAACCGGGAGGGCCATCTGATACGCAGTATTTT.

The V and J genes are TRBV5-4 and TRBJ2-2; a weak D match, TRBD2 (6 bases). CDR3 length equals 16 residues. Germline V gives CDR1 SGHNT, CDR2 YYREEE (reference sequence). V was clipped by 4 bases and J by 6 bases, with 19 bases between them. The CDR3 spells CASSPGAGSVAGELFF. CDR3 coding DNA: TGTGCCAGCAGCCCCGGCGCGGGGAGTGTGGCCGGGGAGCTGTTTTTT.

The CDR3 is CASSPPRGIITEAFF. The CDR3 region has the DNA TGTGCCAGCAGTCCCCCACGGGGGATTATCACTGAAGCTTTCTTT. This sequence joins TRBV28 and TRBJ1-1; D might be TRBD1 (5 bases). Germline V CDR1 and CDR2: MDHEN, SYDVKM. CDR3 length: 15 residues. V shed 5 bases and J shed 4 bases, with 17 bases lying between them.

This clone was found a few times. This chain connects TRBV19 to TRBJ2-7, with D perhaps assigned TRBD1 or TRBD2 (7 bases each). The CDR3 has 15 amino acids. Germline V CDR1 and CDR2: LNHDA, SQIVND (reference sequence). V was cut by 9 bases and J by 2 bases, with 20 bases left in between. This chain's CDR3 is CASREQGRDPYEQYF. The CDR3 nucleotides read TGTGCCAGCCGAGAACAGGGGAGGGACCCCTACGAGCAGTACTTC.

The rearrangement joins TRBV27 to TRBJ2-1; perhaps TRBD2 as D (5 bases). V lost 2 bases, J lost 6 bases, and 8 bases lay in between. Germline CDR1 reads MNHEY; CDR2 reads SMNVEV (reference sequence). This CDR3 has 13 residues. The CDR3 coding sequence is TGTGCCAGCAGTTTAGGTAGCGCCAATGAGCAGTTCTTC. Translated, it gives CASSLGSANEQFF.

The CDR3 DNA sequence: TGTGCCAGCAGCGAAACTAGCGGGAGTGAGCAGTACTTC. Residues: CASSETSGSEQYF. V usage is TRBV7-9 and J usage is TRBJ2-7; 11 bases line up with TRBD2. The CDR3 is 13 amino acids. Looked up from germline, CDR1 is SEHNR and CDR2 is FQNEAQ (reference sequence). V gave up 5 bases and J gave up 7 bases; unmatched junction bases: 4.

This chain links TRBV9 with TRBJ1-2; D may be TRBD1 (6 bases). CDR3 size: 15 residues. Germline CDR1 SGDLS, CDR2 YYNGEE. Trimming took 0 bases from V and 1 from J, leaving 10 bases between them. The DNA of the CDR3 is TGTGCCAGCAGCGTAGCAGTCAGGGGTAACTATGGCTACACCTTC. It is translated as CASSVAVRGNYGYTF.

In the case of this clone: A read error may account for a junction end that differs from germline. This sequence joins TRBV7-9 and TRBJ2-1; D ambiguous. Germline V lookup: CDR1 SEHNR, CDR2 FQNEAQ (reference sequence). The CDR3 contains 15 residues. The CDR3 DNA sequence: TGTGCCAGCAGCATAGCCGTGAGCTCCTACAATGAGCAGTTCTTC. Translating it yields CASSIAVSSYNEQFF.

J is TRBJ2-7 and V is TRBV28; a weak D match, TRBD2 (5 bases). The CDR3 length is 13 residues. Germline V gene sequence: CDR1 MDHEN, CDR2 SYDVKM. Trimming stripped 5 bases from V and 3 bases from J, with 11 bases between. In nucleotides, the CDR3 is TGTGCCAGCAGTCTACCCGGGGACTACGAGCAGTACTTC. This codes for CASSLPGDYEQYF.

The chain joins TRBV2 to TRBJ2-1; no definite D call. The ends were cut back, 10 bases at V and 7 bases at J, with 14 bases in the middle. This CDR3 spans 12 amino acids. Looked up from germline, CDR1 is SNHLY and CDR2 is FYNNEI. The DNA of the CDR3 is TGTGCCAACTTAACCCCCCTGAATGAGCAGTTCTTC. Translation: CANLTPLNEQFF.

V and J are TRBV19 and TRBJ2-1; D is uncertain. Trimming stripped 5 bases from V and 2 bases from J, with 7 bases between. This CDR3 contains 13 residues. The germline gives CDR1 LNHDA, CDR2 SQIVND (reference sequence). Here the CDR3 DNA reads TGTGCCAGTAGTTCCTCGACCTACAATGAGCAGTTCTTC. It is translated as CASSSSTYNEQFF. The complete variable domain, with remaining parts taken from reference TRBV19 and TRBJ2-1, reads DGGITQSPKYLFRKEGQNVTLSCEQNLNHDAMYWYRQDPGQGLRLIYYSQIVNDFQKGDIAEGYSVSREKKESFPLTVTSAQKNPTAFYLCASSSSTYNEQFFGPGTRLTVL.